This entry describes one T cell receptor (beta chain). Other DNA sequences in the sample encode the same CDR3. CDR1 MDHEN and CDR2 SYDVKM come from the germline V gene. The CDR3 runs 17 residues. Unmatched junction bases numbered 7, after V lost 4 bases and J lost 7 bases. This record comes from a study of T cell responses to AZD1222 COVID-19 vaccine. Assay used: immunoSEQ multiplex PCR; TCRdb lists only in-frame clones, some missing. Of about 100,000 clones listed, about nine tenths are singletons. The sequence was obtained from an adult who received the MenACWY meningococcal vaccine as a control. V gene TRBV28 combines with J gene TRBJ2-1, with 16 bases fitting TRBD2. The material sequenced was peripheral blood, taken 28 days after the second dose of the MenACWY control vaccine. The CDR3 nucleotides read TGTGCCAGCAGTTCCCCGGGACTAGCGGGGGGGAGTAATGAGCAGTTCTTC. Translating it yields CASSSPGLAGGSNEQFF.